This section outlines one T cell receptor (beta chain) sequence together with its context. These data originate in a study of blood T cell repertoires in COVID-19. As for the study in general: Specimens from acute and convalescent COVID-19 originated in the United States, Italy and Spain.

This table comes from immunoSEQ multiplex PCR, and its TCRdb copy is limited to in-frame clones, with some not included. This table has around 82,000 clones, approximately 86% appearing once. The CDR3 consists of 14 residues. Germline-derived CDR1 and CDR2 are SQVTM and ANQGSEA. The V segment lost 2 bases and the J segment 5 bases; nucleotides outside the gene matches: 5. Seattle patient enrollment occurred during active infection, with longitudinal follow-up thereafter. This TCR was sampled from a man older than 75 with COVID-19, enrolled during active disease. The sequenced sample was peripheral blood. V and J are TRBV29-1 and TRBJ1-1; 10 positions agree with TRBD1. The CDR3 protein is CSVERGTGATEAFF. CDR3 nucleotides: TGCAGCGTTGAAAGAGGGACAGGGGCGACTGAAGCTTTCTTT.